This T cell receptor (beta chain) originates from a study of blood T cell repertoires in COVID-19. Trimming took 5 bases from V and 7 from J; bases not matched to a gene: 9. Germline values: CDR1 MNHEY, CDR2 SVGAGI. This CDR3 is built from 15 residues. TCRdb keeps only in-frame clones here, not all; method: immunoSEQ multiplex PCR. The repertoire holds roughly 150,000 clones, with about 89% as singletons. The V gene is TRBV6-5, the J gene TRBJ1-5; 9 bases match TRBD1. The sequenced sample consisted of peripheral blood. The sequence was obtained from a man in his sixties with acute or convalescent COVID-19. CDR3 coding DNA: TGTGCCAGCAGTACGGGCGGACAGGGGAGACAGCCCCAGCATTTT. It translates to CASSTGGQGRQPQHF.